Presented here are 7 T cell receptor beta chains from one specimen sequenced in a study of T cells in Graves' hyperthyroidism and ophthalmopathy. Template material for amplifying TCR beta CDR3 regions consisted of RNA transcripts. During a first-round RT-PCR of the TCR CDR3, the HTBI primer set was used. TCRdb ran MiXCR on the multiplex PCR reads and lists one entry per CDR3 protein. The sample yields a few hundred thousand distinct CDR3 sequences, more than 45% seen once. The sample taken for sequencing was peripheral blood or thyroid tissue (not recorded which). The receptors originated from a woman aged 18-35 years with Graves' hyperthyroidism.

The J gene is TRBJ1-1, the V gene TRBV7-3, with D possibly being TRBD1 (6 bases). The CDR3 spans 14 residues. V dropped 3 bases and J dropped 11 bases, with 19 bases sitting between them. The V gene's germline CDR1 is SGHTA and CDR2 FQGTGA. Here the CDR3 reads CASSFRGQISNAFF. The CDR3 DNA sequence: TGTGCCAGCAGCTTCAGGGGACAAATTTCTAACGCTTTCTTT.

The gene calls are TRBV5-1 and TRBJ2-3; 8 bases agree with TRBD2. The CDR3 is 19 amino acids. From germline, CDR1 is SGHRS and CDR2 YFSETQ. With V trimmed by 4 bases and J by 2 bases, 18 bases remained unmatched. CDR3 sequence reads: CASSMGRLGASGLTDTQYF. Here the CDR3 DNA reads TGCGCCAGCAGCATGGGGAGGCTCGGGGCTAGCGGGCTCACAGATACGCAGTATTTT.

In its sample, this clonotype was seen a few times. CDR3 sequence: CASTLTAGSYNEQFF. The CDR3 DNA reads as TGTGCCAGCACCCTGACGGCCGGCTCCTACAATGAGCAGTTCTTC. The V call is TRBV2, the J call TRBJ2-1; the D is unclear. This CDR3 spans 15 amino acids. Germline V gene sequence: CDR1 SNHLY, CDR2 FYNNEI. The germline V and J ends were trimmed by 7 bases and 0 bases, with 13 bases remaining between them.

Ten or more counts support this clonotype. The rearrangement links TRBV5-8 to TRBJ1-1; a possible D gene is TRBD1 (5 bases). Trimming took 4 bases from V and 4 from J, leaving 14 bases between them. Germline CDR1 SGHTS, CDR2 YDEGEE. The CDR3 has 14 amino acids. CDR3 sequence (DNA): TGTGCCAGCAGCCCGAGGGGATGGGGCACTGAAGCTTTCTTT. As protein: CASSPRGWGTEAFF. The whole variable domain, filled in from reference TRBV5-8 and TRBJ1-1, reads EAGVTQSPTHLIKTRGQQATLRCSPISGHTSVYWYQQALGLGLQFLLWYDEGEERNRGNFPPRFSGRQFPNYSSELNVNALELEDSALYLCASSPRGWGTEAFFGQGTRLTVV.

This chain connects TRBV20-1 to TRBJ2-7, with TRBD2 matching 7 bases. After removal of 8 bases from V and 3 bases from J, the junction contained 10 bases not matched to a gene. CDR3 length equals 13 residues. Germline V CDR1 and CDR2: DFQATT, SNEGSKA (reference sequence). The CDR3 nucleotides read TGCAGTTTCTCTAGCGGACGGATCTACGAGCAGTACTTC. It codes for CSFSSGRIYEQYF.

In this sample, this clonotype turned up many times. The chain links TRBV6-5 to TRBJ1-5, with D perhaps matching TRBD1 (6 bases). Deletions cut 2 bases from V and 5 bases from J, with 13 bases between. The CDR3 has 15 amino acids. CDR1 and CDR2 (germline): MNHEY, SVGAGI. The CDR3 DNA is TGTGCCAGCAGTTACACAACAGGGAGCGATCAGCCCCAGCATTTT. It encodes CASSYTTGSDQPQHF.

This clonotype was observed a few times. V gene TRBV27 combines with J gene TRBJ2-6; D ambiguous. This CDR3 contains 15 residues. Looked up from germline, CDR1 is MNHEY and CDR2 is SMNVEV (reference sequence). Trimming removed 3 bases at V and 0 bases at J, with 6 bases between. Written as DNA, the CDR3 is TGTGCCAGCAGTTTTAGAACCTCTGGGGCCAACGTCCTGACTTTC. Encoded protein: CASSFRTSGANVLTF.